This TCR beta chain appears in the sequencing data of a study of cytomegalovirus exposure and HLA in healthy donors. Study at large: Unique TCRs numbering roughly 80 million, obtained from HLA-typed donors, made up an early data release. Whole-study results and caveats: A later analysis linked a missense variant in DCLRE1C to the trimming of TCR beta V and J genes.

Of note for this clone: Its antigen is not known.

The PCR used 60 Vbeta and 13 Jbeta primers. The repertoire was sequenced with immunoSEQ multiplex PCR; TCRdb's copy has only in-frame clones and lacks some. Of some 75,000 clones in the sample, more than 60% were seen once. V was pared by 5 bases and J by 5 bases, with 9 bases between. The CDR3 runs to 12 residues. Germline V gene sequence: CDR1 MGHDK, CDR2 SYGVNS. The specimen sequenced was PBMCs. The chain recombines TRBV25-1 with TRBJ1-1; the D gene is possibly TRBD1 (5 bases). The receptor was derived from a man between 18 and 35 years old in good health and CMV-seropositive. This CDR3 reads CASSPGGTEAFF. DNA for the CDR3: TGTGCCAGCAGTCCCGGGGGGACTGAAGCTTTCTTT.